This is a list of T cell receptor beta chains from one sample in a study of early stage breast cancer tumors. Profiling relied on immunoSEQ multiplex PCR, and the TCRdb table lists in-frame clones only, not all of them. Of fewer than 75,000 clones listed, 65% to 80% are singletons. Specimen: blood. These receptors were obtained from a person in their thirties with breast cancer. The CDR3 runs from the conserved cysteine through the conserved F or W. D genes are given only for firm matches. Clone size is not always given. Where it is, it says once, few, many or a class for expanded clones.

d_gene | abundance | j_gene | v_gene | CDR3nt | CDR3aa
TRBD2 | NA | TRBJ2-7 | TRBV5-4 | TGTGCCAGCAGCTTTCGCGGGAGTCCCTCCTACGAGCAGTACTTC | CASSFRGSPSYEQYF
NA | NA | TRBJ2-3 | TRBV7-2 | TGTGCCAGCAGCCCCGGGAGTCACTCAGATACGCAGTATTTT | CASSPGSHSDTQYF
NA | NA | TRBJ1-5 | TRBV6-5 | TGTGCCAGCGGAGAGGTTCGGGGTCAGCCCCAGCATTTT | CASGEVRGQPQHF
TRBD1 | NA | TRBJ1-2 | TRBV6-1 | TGTGCCAGCAGTCCCGGGACAGAATATGGCTACACCTTC | CASSPGTEYGYTF
NA | few | TRBJ1-2 | TRBV7-9 | TGTGCCAGCAGCATTCAGGGGTATGGCTACACCTTC | CASSIQGYGYTF
TRBD2 | once | TRBJ2-3 | TRBV7-7 | TGTGCTAGCAGCCCCGGGACTAGCGGGACCACAGATACGCAGTATTTT | CASSPGTSGTTDTQYF
NA | NA | TRBJ1-1 | TRBV5-1 | TGCGCCAGCCGACCTCTAGGATCCTCGGGCACTGAAGCTTTCTTT | CASRPLGSSGTEAFF
TRBD1 | NA | TRBJ2-7 | TRBV28 | TGTGCCAGCAGTCCCCGGACAGGGGGATCCTACGAGCAGTACTTC | CASSPRTGGSYEQYF
NA | few | TRBJ2-7 | TRBV15 | TGTGCCACCAGCAGTCCTGAGTACGAGCAGTACTTC | CATSSPEYEQYF
NA | NA | TRBJ2-7 | TRBV19 | TGTGCCAGTAGTATGGGTGGGGCCTCCTACGAGCAGTACTTC | CASSMGGASYEQYF
NA | NA | TRBJ2-2 | TRBV15 | TGTGCCACCAGCAGGTCAGGGGTGCACACCGGGGAGCTGTTTTTT | CATSRSGVHTGELFF
NA | once | TRBJ2-7 | TRBV5-1 | TGCGCCAGCAGCCGGGAGACAACCTACGAGCAGTACTTC | CASSRETTYEQYF
TRBD2 | NA | TRBJ2-2 | TRBV7-8 | TGTGCCAGCAGCCCGCGGAGGACTAGCGGGAGGGCCGTGGCCGGGGAGCTGTTTTTT | CASSPRRTSGRAVAGELFF
TRBD2 | once | TRBJ2-3 | TRBV5-1 | TGCGCCAGCAGCTTGCGCCAAGGACTAGCGGGAGGACCCGATACGCAGTATTTT | CASSLRQGLAGGPDTQYF
NA | NA | TRBJ1-2 | TRBV19 | TGTGCCAGTAGCCGGGGCTATGGCTACACCTTC | CASSRGYGYTF
TRBD2 | NA | TRBJ2-7 | TRBV6-1 | TGTGCCAGCAGGGAACGACTAGCGGGTCTCTACGAGCAGTACTTC | CASRERLAGLYEQYF
NA | NA | TRBJ2-7 | TRBV18 | TGTGCCAGCTCACCAGGTGAAGCCTACGAGCAGTACTTC | CASSPGEAYEQYF
NA | NA | TRBJ1-4 | TRBV5-1 | TGCGCCAGCAGCTTGACCCCATCGGGTGAAAAACTGTTTTTT | CASSLTPSGEKLFF
NA | NA | TRBJ2-5 | TRBV18 | TGTGCCAGCTCACCAAGGACGGGCGAGACCCAGTACTTC | CASSPRTGETQYF
NA | NA | TRBJ1-3 | TRBV7-9 | TGTGCCAGCAGCTTACCACAGGGTTTTGCTGGAAACACCATATATTTT | CASSLPQGFAGNTIYF
TRBD2 | NA | TRBJ2-7 | TRBV5-4 | TGTGCCAGCAGCACCCCTAGCGGGGGTCCAACCTACGAGCAGTACTTC | CASSTPSGGPTYEQYF
TRBD1 | NA | TRBJ1-2 | TRBV19 | TGTGCCAGTAGTCCACTGACAGGGAGGGACCTTAACTATGGCTACACCTTC | CASSPLTGRDLNYGYTF
NA | NA | TRBJ2-7 | TRBV4-3 | TGCGCCAGCAGCCAAGCAGTCTATGATAACTACGAGCAGTACTTC | CASSQAVYDNYEQYF
TRBD1 | NA | TRBJ1-1 | TRBV7-9 | TGTGCCAGCAGCCAGGGGGGAAGGATTGAAGCTTTCTTT | CASSQGGRIEAFF
NA | NA | TRBJ2-1 | TRBV18 | TGTGCCAGCTCACCACCAGTAGCGGTAGACAATGAGCAGTTCTTC | CASSPPVAVDNEQFF
NA | NA | TRBJ2-3 | TRBV1 | TGCACCAGCAGCCAGAGGGACCCCCCCCGTAGCACAGATACGCAGTATTTT | CTSSQRDPPRSTDTQYF
NA | NA | TRBJ2-3 | TRBV19 | TGTGCCAGTAGCCCCAGGAATTCCCCCCTAAGCGGAAGCACAGATACGCAGTATTTT | CASSPRNSPLSGSTDTQYF
NA | NA | TRBJ2-3 | TRBV10-3 | TGTGCCACCGGGGTAGGGACAGATACGCAGTATTTT | CATGVGTDTQYF
NA | NA | TRBJ2-5 | TRBV30 | TGTGCCTGGAGTGTAAGTTATCCGGGGTCCCGTTACTTC | CAWSVSYPGSRYF
NA | NA | TRBJ1-4 | TRBV11-1 | TGTGCCAGCAGGGCAGCAGCAACTAATGAAAAACTGTTTTTT | CASRAAATNEKLFF
NA | few | TRBJ1-2 | TRBV30 | TGTGCCTGGAGCCCGGGACGGACGGAGAGGACCTTC | CAWSPGRTERTF